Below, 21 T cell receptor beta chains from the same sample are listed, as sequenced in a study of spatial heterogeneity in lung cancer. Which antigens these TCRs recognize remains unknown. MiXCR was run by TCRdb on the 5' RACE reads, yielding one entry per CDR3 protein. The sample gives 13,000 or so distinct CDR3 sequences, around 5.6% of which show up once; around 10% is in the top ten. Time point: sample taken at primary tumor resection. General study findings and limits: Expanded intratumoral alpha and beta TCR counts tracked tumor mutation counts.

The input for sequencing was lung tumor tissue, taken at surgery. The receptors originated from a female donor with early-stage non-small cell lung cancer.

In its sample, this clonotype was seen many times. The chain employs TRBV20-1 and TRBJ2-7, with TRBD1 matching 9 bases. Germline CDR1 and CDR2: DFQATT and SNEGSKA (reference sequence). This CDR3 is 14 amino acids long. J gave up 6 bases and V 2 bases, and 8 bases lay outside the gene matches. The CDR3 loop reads CSARSGTGYFEQYF. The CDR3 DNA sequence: TGCAGTGCTAGATCCGGGACAGGGTATTTCGAGCAGTACTTC.

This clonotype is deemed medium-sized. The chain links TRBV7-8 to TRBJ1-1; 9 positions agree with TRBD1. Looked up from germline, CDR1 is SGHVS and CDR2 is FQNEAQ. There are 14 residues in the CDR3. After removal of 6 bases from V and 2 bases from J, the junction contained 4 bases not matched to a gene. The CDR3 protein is CASSLTGGNTEAFF. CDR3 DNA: TGTGCCAGCAGTCTCACAGGGGGCAACACTGAAGCTTTCTTT.

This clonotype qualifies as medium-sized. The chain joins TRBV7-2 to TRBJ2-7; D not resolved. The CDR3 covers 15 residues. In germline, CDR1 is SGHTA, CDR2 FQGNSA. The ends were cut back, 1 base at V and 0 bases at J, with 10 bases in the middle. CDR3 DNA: TGTGCCAGCAGCTTAGGACACCCGAGCTCCTACGAGCAGTACTTC. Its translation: CASSLGHPSSYEQYF.

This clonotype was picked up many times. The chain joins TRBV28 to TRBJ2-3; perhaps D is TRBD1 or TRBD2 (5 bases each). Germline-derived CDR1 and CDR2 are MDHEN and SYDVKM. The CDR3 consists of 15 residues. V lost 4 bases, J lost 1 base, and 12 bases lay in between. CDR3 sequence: CASSSRVGGTDTQYF. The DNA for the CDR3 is TGTGCCAGCAGTTCCAGGGTGGGGGGCACAGATACGCAGTATTTT.

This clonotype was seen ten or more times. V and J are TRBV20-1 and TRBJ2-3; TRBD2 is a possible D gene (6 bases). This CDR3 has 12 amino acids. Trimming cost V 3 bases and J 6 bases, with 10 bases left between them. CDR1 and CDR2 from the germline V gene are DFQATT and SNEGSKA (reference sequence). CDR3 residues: CSASGGFDTQYF. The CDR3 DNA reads TGCAGTGCTAGCGGAGGGTTTGATACGCAGTATTTT.

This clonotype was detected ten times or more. CDR3 protein: CASSLDSGGSYEQYF. As DNA, the CDR3 is TGCGCCAGCAGCTTGGACAGCGGGGGTTCCTACGAGCAGTACTTC. This rearrangement joins TRBV5-1 to TRBJ2-7, with 8 bases fitting TRBD2. The germline V gene has CDR1 SGHRS and CDR2 YFSETQ. The CDR3 runs 15 residues. Trimming at V came to 0 bases and at J to 1 base, leaving 3 bases not matched to a gene.

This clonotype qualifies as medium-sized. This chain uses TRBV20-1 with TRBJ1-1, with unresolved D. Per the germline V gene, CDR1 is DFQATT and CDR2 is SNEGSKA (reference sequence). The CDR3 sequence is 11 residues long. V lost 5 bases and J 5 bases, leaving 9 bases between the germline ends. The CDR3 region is CSASAQTEAFF. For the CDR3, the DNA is TGCAGTGCTTCTGCCCAGACTGAAGCTTTCTTT.

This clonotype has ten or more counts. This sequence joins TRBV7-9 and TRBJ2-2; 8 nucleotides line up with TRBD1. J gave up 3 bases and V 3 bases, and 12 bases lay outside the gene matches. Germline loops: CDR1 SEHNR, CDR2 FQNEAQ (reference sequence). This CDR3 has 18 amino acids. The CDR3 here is CASSFARPGQGHTGELFF. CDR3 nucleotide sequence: TGTGCCAGCAGCTTTGCCCGGCCAGGACAGGGCCACACCGGGGAGCTGTTTTTT.

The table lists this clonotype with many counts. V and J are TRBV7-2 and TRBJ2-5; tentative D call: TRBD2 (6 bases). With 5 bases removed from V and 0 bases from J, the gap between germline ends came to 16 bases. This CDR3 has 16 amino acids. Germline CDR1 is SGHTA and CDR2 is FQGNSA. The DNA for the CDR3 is TGTGCCAGCAGCCTAGACGGGGGACCGTACCAAGAGACCCAGTACTTC. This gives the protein CASSLDGGPYQETQYF.

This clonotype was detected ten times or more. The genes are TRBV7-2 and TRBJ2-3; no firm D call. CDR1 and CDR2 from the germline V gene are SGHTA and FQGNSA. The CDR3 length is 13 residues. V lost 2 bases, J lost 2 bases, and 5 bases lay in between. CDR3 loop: CASSLLITDTQYF. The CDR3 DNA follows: TGTGCCAGCAGCTTACTTATCACAGATACGCAGTATTTT.

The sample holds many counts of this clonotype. The CDR3 spells CASSQTGYSYDTNQPQHF. The DNA for the CDR3 is TGTGCCAGCAGCCAAACAGGGTACTCATATGATACCAATCAGCCCCAGCATTTT. The genes are TRBV12-3 or TRBV12-4 and TRBJ1-5; D may be TRBD1 (6 bases). The V and J ends lost 6 bases and 3 bases respectively, with 24 bases between them. The CDR3 spans 18 residues.

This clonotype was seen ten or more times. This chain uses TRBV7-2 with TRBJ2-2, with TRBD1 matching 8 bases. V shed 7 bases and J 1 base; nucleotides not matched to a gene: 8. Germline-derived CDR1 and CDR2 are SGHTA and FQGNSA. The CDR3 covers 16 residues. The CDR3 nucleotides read TGTGCCAGCACCAGACGCGGGACAGGGAACACCGGGGAGCTGTTTTTT. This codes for CASTRRGTGNTGELFF.

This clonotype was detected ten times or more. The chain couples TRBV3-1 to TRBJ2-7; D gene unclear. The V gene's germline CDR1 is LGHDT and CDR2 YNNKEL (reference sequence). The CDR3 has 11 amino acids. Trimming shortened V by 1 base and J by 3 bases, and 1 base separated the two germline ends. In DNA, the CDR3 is TGTGCCAGCAGCCAAGGCTACGAGCAGTACTTC. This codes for CASSQGYEQYF.

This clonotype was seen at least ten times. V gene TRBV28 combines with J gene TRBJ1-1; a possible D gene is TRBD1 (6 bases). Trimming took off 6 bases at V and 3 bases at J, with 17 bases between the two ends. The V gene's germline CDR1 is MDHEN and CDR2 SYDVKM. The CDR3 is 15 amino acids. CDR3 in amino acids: CASSTTGRGYTEAFF. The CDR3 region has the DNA TGTGCCAGCAGCACAACAGGGAGAGGGTACACTGAAGCTTTCTTT. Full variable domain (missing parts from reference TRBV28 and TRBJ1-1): DVKVTQSSRYLVKRTGEKVFLECVQDMDHENMFWYRQDPGLGLRLIYFSYDVKMKEKGDIPEGYSVSREKKERFSLILESASTNQTSMYLCASSTTGRGYTEAFFGQGTRLTVV.

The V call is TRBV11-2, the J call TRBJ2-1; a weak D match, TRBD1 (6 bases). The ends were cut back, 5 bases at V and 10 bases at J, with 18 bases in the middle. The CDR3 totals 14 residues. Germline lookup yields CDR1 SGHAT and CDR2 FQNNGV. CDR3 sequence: CASSLLNREGEQFF. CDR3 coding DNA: TGTGCCAGCAGCCTCCTTAACAGGGAAGGGGAGCAGTTCTTC.

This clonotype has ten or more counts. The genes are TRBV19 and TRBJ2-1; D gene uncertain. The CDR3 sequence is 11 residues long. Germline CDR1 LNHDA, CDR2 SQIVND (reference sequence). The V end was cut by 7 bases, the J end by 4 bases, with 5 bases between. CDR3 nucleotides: TGTGCCAGTACCAGTTACAATGAGCAGTTCTTC. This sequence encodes CASTSYNEQFF.

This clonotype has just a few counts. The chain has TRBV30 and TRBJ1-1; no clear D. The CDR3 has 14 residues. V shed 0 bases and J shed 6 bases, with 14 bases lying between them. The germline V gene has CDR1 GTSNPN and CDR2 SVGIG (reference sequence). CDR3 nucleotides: TGTGCCTGGAGTGTGAAACAATTTAGGGCTGAAGCTTTCTTT. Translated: CAWSVKQFRAEAFF.

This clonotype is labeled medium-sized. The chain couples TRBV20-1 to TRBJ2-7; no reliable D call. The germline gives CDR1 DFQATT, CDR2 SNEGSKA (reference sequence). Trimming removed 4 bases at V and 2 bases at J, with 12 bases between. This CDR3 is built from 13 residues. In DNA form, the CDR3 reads TGCAGTGCTAACCGAAGACTTCCCTACGAGCAGTACTTC. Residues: CSANRRLPYEQYF.

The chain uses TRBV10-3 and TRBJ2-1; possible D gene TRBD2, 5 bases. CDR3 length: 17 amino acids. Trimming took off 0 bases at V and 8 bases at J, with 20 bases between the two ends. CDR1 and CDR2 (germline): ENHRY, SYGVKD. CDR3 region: CAISESRALSRVYEQFF. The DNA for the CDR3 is TGTGCCATCAGTGAGTCGAGGGCGCTCTCTCGGGTCTATGAGCAGTTCTTC.

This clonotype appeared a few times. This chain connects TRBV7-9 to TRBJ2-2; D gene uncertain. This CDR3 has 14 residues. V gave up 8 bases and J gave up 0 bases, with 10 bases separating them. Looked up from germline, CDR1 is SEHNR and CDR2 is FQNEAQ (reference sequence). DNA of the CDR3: TGTGCCAGCCGCCTAATTTCGAACACCGGGGAGCTGTTTTTT. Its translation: CASRLISNTGELFF. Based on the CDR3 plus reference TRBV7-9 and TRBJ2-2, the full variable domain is DTGVSQNPRHKITKRGQNVTFRCDPISEHNRLYWYRQTLGQGPEFLTYFQNEAQLEKSRLLSDRFSAERPKGSFSTLEIQRTEQGDSAMYLCASRLISNTGELFFGEGSRLTVL.

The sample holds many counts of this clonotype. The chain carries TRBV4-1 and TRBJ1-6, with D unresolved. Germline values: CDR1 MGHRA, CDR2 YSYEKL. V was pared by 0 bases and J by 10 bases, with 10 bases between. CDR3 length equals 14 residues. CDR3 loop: CASSQDLPGSPLHF. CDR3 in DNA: TGCGCCAGCAGCCAAGATCTGCCCGGATCACCCCTCCACTTT.